This entry describes one TCR beta chain. The data are from a study of T cell responses to AZD1222 COVID-19 vaccine. Turning to the study itself: Second-dose intervals of approximately 4 or approximately 12 weeks were pooled.

The protocol was immunoSEQ multiplex PCR, while the TCRdb copy is restricted to in-frame clones and leaves out a portion. The sample has roughly 180,000 clones, 85% to 95% seen once. The germline gives CDR1 LGHNA, CDR2 YSLEER. The germline V and J ends were trimmed by 1 base and 3 bases, with 13 bases remaining between them. This CDR3 contains 15 residues. J is TRBJ2-7 and V is TRBV4-3; a possible D gene is TRBD2 (5 bases). The sample in question was peripheral blood, obtained on day 0 of AZD1222 vaccination. This sequence originates from an adult in good health. The CDR3 DNA is TGCGCCAGCAGCCAAGGATGGGAGTCACTCTACGAGCAGTACTTC. Translated, it gives CASSQGWESLYEQYF.